The subject of this entry is one T cell receptor beta chain. Its specificity is not known. TCR cDNA was made by 5'RACE template switching, adding a universal primer site and UMIs. TCRdb processed the 5' RACE reads anew with MiXCR; each CDR3 protein has one entry. Counted here are 500,000 to 650,000 distinct CDR3 sequences, approximately 13% occurring once; the ten biggest clones make up 14% to 15%. This sample is drawn from a study of T cells after yellow fever vaccination. General study points: Post-booster repertoires contained most primary-vaccination clones again (roughly 96% CD4, around 88% CD8). Peaking faster, on day 5 versus 15, the secondary response was nonetheless weaker.

CDR1 is KGHSH and CDR2 is LQKENI in the germline V gene. The junction had 5 bases not matched to a gene; V was cut back by 2 bases and J by 3 bases. There are 16 residues in the CDR3. The sequencing here drew on PBMCs, taken on the day of the yellow fever booster vaccination. V is TRBV18 and J is TRBJ2-7, with 12 bases fitting TRBD2. This TCR was recovered from a young man who received the YFV17D yellow fever vaccine. The CDR3 region has the DNA TGTGCCAGCTCACCAGAGGGACTAGCGGGCCTCTACGAGCAGTACTTC. Translated: CASSPEGLAGLYEQYF.